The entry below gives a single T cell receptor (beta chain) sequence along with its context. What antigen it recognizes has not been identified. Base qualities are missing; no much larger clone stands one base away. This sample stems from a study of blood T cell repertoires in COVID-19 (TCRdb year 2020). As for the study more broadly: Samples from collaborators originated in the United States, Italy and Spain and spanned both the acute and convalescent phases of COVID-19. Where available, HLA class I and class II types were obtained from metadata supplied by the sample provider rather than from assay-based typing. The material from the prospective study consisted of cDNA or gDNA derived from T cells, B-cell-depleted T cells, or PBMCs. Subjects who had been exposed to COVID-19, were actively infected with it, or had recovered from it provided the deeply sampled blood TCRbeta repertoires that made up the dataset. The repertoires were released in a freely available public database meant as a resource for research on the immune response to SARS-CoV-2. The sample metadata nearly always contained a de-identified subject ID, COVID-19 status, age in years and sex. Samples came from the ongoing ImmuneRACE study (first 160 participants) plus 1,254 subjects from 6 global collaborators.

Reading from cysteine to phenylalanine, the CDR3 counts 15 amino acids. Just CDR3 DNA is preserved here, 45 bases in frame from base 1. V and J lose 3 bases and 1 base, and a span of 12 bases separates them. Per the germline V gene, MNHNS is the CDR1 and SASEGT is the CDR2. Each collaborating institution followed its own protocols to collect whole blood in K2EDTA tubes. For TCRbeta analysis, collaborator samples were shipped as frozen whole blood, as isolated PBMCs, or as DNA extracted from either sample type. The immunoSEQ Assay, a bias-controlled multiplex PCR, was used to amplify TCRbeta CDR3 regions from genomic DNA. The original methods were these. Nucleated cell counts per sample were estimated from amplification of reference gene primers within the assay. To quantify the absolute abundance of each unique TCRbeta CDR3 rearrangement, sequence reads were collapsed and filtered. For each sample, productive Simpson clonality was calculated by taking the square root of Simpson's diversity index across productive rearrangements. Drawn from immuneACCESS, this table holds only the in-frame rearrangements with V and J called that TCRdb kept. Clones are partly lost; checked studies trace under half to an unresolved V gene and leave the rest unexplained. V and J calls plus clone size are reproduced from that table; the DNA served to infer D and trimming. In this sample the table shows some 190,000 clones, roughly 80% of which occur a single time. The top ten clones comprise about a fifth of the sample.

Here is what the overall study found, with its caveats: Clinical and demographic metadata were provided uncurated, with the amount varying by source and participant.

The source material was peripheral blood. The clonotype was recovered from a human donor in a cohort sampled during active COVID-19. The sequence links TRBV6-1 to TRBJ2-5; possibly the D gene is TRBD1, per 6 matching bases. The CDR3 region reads CASSEPGTFQETQYF. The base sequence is TGTGCCAGCAGTGAGCCCGGGACATTCCAAGAGACCCAGTACTTC.